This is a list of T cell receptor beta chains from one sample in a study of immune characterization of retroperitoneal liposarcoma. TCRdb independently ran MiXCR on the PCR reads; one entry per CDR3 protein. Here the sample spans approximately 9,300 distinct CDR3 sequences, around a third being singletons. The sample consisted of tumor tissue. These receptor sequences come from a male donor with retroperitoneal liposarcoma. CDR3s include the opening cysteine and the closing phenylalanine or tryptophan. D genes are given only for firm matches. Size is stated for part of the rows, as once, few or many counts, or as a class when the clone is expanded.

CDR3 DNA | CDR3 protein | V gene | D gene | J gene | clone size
TGTGCCAGCAGTTTACTACCAAAAGAGACCCAGTACTTC | CASSLLPKETQYF | TRBV27 | . | TRBJ2-5 | .
TGTGCCAGCAGTCCCCTGGGTAGCGGGAGCATCGATACGCAGTATTTT | CASSPLGSGSIDTQYF | TRBV27 | TRBD2 | TRBJ2-3 | few
TGTGCCAGCAGCGCCCGAACGGCTGGCTACGAGCAGTTCTTC | CASSARTAGYEQFF | TRBV7-2 | . | TRBJ2-1 | .
TGTGCCAGCAGCTTAGTCAGGGGGGGTGAAAAACTGTTTTTT | CASSLVRGGEKLFF | TRBV7-9 | TRBD1 | TRBJ1-4 | .
TGTGCCAGCACCTTCCGGACCCGAGGGATTAGCTCCTACAATGAGCAGTTCTTC | CASTFRTRGISSYNEQFF | TRBV12-3/TRBV12-4 | . | TRBJ2-1 | many
TGTGCCAGCAGCTTAGCGTTAGGCGGCCGTCCCTACGAGCAGTACTTC | CASSLALGGRPYEQYF | TRBV7-6 | . | TRBJ2-7 | .
TGTGCCAGCACCCTACCCCCACAGGGGGGGGCCTTTACTGAAGAGACCCAGTACTTC | CASTLPPQGGAFTEETQYF | TRBV7-8 | . | TRBJ2-5 | many
TGTGCCAGCACAGGGGGGACAGTATACAATGAGCAGTACTTC | CASTGGTVYNEQYF | TRBV6-1 | . | TRBJ2-7 | .
TGTGCCAGCAGTCGGGACTTAATAAACACCGGGGAGCTGTTTTTT | CASSRDLINTGELFF | TRBV6-1 | . | TRBJ2-2 | many
TGTGCCAGCAGTTACGAAGGAGATGAGCAGTACTTC | CASSYEGDEQYF | TRBV6-5 | . | TRBJ2-7 | few
TGTGCCAGCGCGGGACACCGTTCCTACGAGCAGTTCTTC | CASAGHRSYEQFF | TRBV7-8 | . | TRBJ2-1 | many
TGTGCCAGCAGTATACAGTATGCCAAAAACATTCAGTACTTC | CASSIQYAKNIQYF | TRBV28 | . | TRBJ2-4 | .
TGTGCCAGCAGCCCGGGACAGGGGCGGAGAGAGACCCAGTACTTC | CASSPGQGRRETQYF | TRBV11-3 | TRBD1 | TRBJ2-5 | .
TGTGCCAGCAGCTTAGCTGCGGGGGCTAATGAGCAGTACTTC | CASSLAAGANEQYF | TRBV7-2 | . | TRBJ2-5 | .
TGTGCCAGCAGCTTAGCTCCACAGGATACGCAGTATTTT | CASSLAPQDTQYF | TRBV7-2 | . | TRBJ2-3 | medium-sized
TGTGCCAGCACCCTAGGGACGGCCTCCTACGAGCAGTACTTC | CASTLGTASYEQYF | TRBV11-2 | . | TRBJ2-7 | .
TGTGCCAGCAGCTTATTAGCGGGGGGACTCTCCTACAATGAGCAGTTCTTC | CASSLLAGGLSYNEQFF | TRBV7-8 | TRBD2 | TRBJ2-1 | few
TGTGCCAGCAGTTACGGGTGGGAAGTTGAGCAGTTCTTC | CASSYGWEVEQFF | TRBV6-5 | . | TRBJ2-1 | .
TGTGCCAGCAGCTTAGCCCATCGACCCGAGAGGAATGAGCAGTACTTC | CASSLAHRPERNEQYF | TRBV7-6 | . | TRBJ2-7 | .
TGTGCCAGCAGGATTAGACTAGCGGGATACAATGAGCAGTTCTTC | CASRIRLAGYNEQFF | TRBV6-1 | TRBD2 | TRBJ2-1 | .
TGTGCCAGCAGCTTAATCGTCCCCTCCTACAATGAGCAGTACTTC | CASSLIVPSYNEQYF | TRBV7-6 | . | TRBJ2-7 | .
TGTGCCAGCAGCACAAAACCAAACTACGAGCAGTTCTTC | CASSTKPNYEQFF | TRBV7-6 | . | TRBJ2-1 | many
TGTGCCAGCAGTCGCGCCGGGCCCGGGTACAATGAGCAGTTCTTC | CASSRAGPGYNEQFF | TRBV6-1 | . | TRBJ2-1 | few
TGTGCCAGCAGTGGGGCCGGCGGGGGTGAGACCCAGTACTTC | CASSGAGGGETQYF | TRBV6-6 | TRBD2 | TRBJ2-5 | .
TGTGCCAGCAGTTTGACAGGGGGCGACTACGAGCAGTTCTTC | CASSLTGGDYEQFF | TRBV6-9 | TRBD1 | TRBJ2-1 | .
TGTGCCAGCAGCTTTTTGACAGGGGATGCATTCAATGAGCAGTTCTTC | CASSFLTGDAFNEQFF | TRBV7-6 | TRBD1 | TRBJ2-1 | .
TGTGCCAGCAGTCACGAACGGTCAAATGAGCAGTTCTTC | CASSHERSNEQFF | TRBV7-9 | . | TRBJ2-1 | many
TGTGCCAGCAGTGGGGCAGATACGCAGTATTTT | CASSGADTQYF | TRBV6-6 | . | TRBJ2-3 | .
TGTGCCAGCAGTTTAGTGCCGGGGGAGCAGTACTTC | CASSLVPGEQYF | TRBV12-3/TRBV12-4 | . | TRBJ2-5 | .
TGTGCCAGCAGCCACGAAGGACTCTACAATGAGCAGTTCTTC | CASSHEGLYNEQFF | TRBV6-1 | . | TRBJ2-1 | .
TGTGCCAGCAGCTCGGACAGGGGCTATGGCTACACCTTC | CASSSDRGYGYTF | TRBV6-1 | TRBD1 | TRBJ1-2 | .
TGTGCCAGCATTCCGGGGGGTGCGGTCAATGAGCAGTTCTTC | CASIPGGAVNEQFF | TRBV6-1 | TRBD2 | TRBJ2-1 | many
TGTGCCAGCAGCTTGGGGACTAGGAAAGAGACCCAGTTCTTC | CASSLGTRKETQFF | TRBV7-2 | TRBD2 | TRBJ2-1 | few
TGCGCCAGCAGCCAAGATATCACCCCCCGCGAGACCCAGTACTTC | CASSQDITPRETQYF | TRBV4-3 | . | TRBJ2-5 | many
TGTGCCAGCAGTTTATCTCCCCCTGCGGACAGGGAACCCCCCAGCTACAATGAGCAGTTCTTC | CASSLSPPADREPPSYNEQFF | TRBV27 | TRBD1 | TRBJ2-1 | .
TGTGCCAGCAGGACAACTCAGATGAACACTGAAGCTTTCTTT | CASRTTQMNTEAFF | TRBV6-5 | . | TRBJ1-1 | .
TGTGCCAGCAGTTTGACGGCCAACTCCTACGAGCAGTACTTC | CASSLTANSYEQYF | TRBV27 | . | TRBJ2-7 | .
TGTGCCAGCGAGGGGTCCTATAATTCACCCCTCCACTTT | CASEGSYNSPLHF | TRBV7-2 | . | TRBJ1-6 | .
TGTGCCAGCAGTCCCGACAGGGTCTACGAGCAGTACTTC | CASSPDRVYEQYF | TRBV6-1 | TRBD1 | TRBJ2-7 | few
TGTGCCAGCAGTTTAGTAGCGGGTGCAATATACAATGAGCAGTTCTTC | CASSLVAGAIYNEQFF | TRBV27 | TRBD2 | TRBJ2-1 | .
TGTGCCAGCAGTCGGGTGGCAGGAGGAAATCAGCCCCAGCATTTT | CASSRVAGGNQPQHF | TRBV6-4 | . | TRBJ1-5 | medium-sized
TGTGCCAGCAGTAGAGGGGGCGGGCACAATGAGCAGTTCTTC | CASSRGGGHNEQFF | TRBV27 | TRBD1 | TRBJ2-1 | .